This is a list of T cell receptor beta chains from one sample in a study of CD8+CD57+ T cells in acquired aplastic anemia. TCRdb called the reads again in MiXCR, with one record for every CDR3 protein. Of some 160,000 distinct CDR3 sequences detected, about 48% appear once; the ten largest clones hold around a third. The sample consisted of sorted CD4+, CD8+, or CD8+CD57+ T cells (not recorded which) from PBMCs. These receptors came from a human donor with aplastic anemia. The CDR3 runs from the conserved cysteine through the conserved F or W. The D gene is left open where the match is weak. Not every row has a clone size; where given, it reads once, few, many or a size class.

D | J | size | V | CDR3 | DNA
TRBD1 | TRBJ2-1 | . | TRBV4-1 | CASSQKGAGYEQFF | TGCGCCAGCAGCCAAAAGGGGGCAGGGTATGAGCAGTTCTTC
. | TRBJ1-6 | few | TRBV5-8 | CASSVFSPLHF | TGTGCCAGCAGCGTCTTCTCACCCCTCCACTTT
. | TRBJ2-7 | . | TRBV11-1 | CASSLAEVGEQYF | TGTGCCAGCAGCTTAGCGGAAGTCGGCGAGCAGTACTTC
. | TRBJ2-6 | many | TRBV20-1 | CSATRPGGANVLTF | TGCAGTGCTACTAGGCCGGGTGGGGCCAACGTCCTGACTTTC
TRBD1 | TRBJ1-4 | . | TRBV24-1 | CATSDSGGGEKLFF | TGTGCCACCAGTGATTCAGGGGGCGGTGAAAAACTGTTTTTT
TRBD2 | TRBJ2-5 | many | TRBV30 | CAWSGERTSGWETQYF | TGTGCCTGGAGTGGGGAAAGGACTAGCGGATGGGAGACCCAGTACTTC
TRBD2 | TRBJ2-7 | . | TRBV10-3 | CAISGLAGDEQYF | TGTGCCATCAGTGGGCTAGCGGGGGATGAGCAGTACTTC
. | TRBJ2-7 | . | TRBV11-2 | CASSLPLLGPYEQYF | TGTGCCAGCAGCTTGCCTCTCCTGGGGCCCTACGAGCAGTACTTC
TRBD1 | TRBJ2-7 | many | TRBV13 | CASSLDRFAYEQYF | TGTGCCAGCAGCCTGGACAGGTTCGCCTACGAGCAGTACTTC
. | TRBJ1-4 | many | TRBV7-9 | CASSSRYLEKLFF | TGTGCCAGCAGCTCCCGATACCTCGAAAAACTGTTTTTT
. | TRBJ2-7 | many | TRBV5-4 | CASSLRGHEQYF | TGTGCCAGCAGCTTAAGGGGTCACGAGCAGTACTTC
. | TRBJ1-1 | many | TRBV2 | CASSVGTSPRAFF | TGTGCCAGCAGTGTGGGGACCTCGCCGAGAGCTTTCTTT
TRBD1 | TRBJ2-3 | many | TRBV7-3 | CASTNPGGGTDTQYF | TGTGCCAGCACAAATCCAGGGGGTGGGACAGATACGCAGTATTTT
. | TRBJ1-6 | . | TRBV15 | CATSGQSSYNSPLHF | TGTGCCACCTCCGGACAGAGCTCCTATAATTCACCCCTCCACTTT
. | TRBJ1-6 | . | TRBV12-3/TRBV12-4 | CASSRGSDNSPLHF | TGTGCCAGCAGTCGTGGGTCCGATAATTCACCCCTCCACTTT
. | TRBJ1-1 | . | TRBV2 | CACMKDLNTEAFF | TGTGCCTGTATGAAGGATTTGAACACTGAAGCTTTCTTT
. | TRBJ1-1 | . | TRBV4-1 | CASSQDLSGRINTEAFF | TGCGCCAGCAGCCAAGATCTATCGGGACGGATTAACACTGAAGCTTTCTTT
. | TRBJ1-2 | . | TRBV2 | CASRTANYGYTF | TGTGCCAGCAGGACAGCAAACTATGGCTACACCTTC
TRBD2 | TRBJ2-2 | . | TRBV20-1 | CSALAGGATGELFF | TGCAGTGCTTTAGCGGGGGGGGCAACAGGGGAGCTGTTTTTT
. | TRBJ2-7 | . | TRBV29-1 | CSVEGTRAGLEQYF | TGCAGCGTTGAAGGGACGAGGGCGGGATTGGAGCAGTACTTC
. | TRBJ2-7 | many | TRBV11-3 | CASSLGFYEQYF | TGTGCCAGCAGCTTAGGGTTTTACGAGCAGTACTTC
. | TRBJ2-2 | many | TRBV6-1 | CASSEDETGELFF | TGTGCCAGCAGTGAAGACGAGACCGGGGAGCTGTTTTTT
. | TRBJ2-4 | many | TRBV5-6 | CASSTLTGPLAKNIQYF | TGTGCCAGCAGCACTTTGACAGGACCCCTAGCCAAAAACATTCAGTACTTC
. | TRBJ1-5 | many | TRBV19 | CASSIDRGPAQPQHF | TGTGCCAGTAGTATAGATCGGGGGCCTGCTCAGCCCCAGCATTTT
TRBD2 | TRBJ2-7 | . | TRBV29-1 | CSSRGAGGHHEQYF | TGCAGCTCCCGTGGGGCGGGAGGTCATCACGAGCAGTACTTC
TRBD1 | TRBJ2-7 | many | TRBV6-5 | CASSSTGNSYEQYF | TGTGCCAGCAGTTCGACAGGGAATTCCTACGAGCAGTACTTC
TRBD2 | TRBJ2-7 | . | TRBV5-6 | CASSRLAGTYEQYF | TGTGCCAGCAGCAGACTAGCGGGGACCTACGAGCAGTACTTC
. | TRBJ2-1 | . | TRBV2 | CASTWNNEQFF | TGTGCCAGCACTTGGAACAATGAGCAGTTCTTC
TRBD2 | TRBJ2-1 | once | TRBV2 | CASSAIAGGYNEQFF | TGTGCCAGCAGCGCGATAGCGGGGGGATACAATGAGCAGTTCTTC
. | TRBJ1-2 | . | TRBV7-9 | CASSFKGANYGYTF | TGTGCCAGCAGCTTCAAGGGAGCTAACTATGGCTACACCTTC
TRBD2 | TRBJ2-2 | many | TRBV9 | CASSPHDGTRYAGELFF | TGTGCCAGCAGCCCCCACGATGGGACTAGGTACGCCGGGGAGCTGTTTTTT
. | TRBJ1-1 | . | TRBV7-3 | CASSINPGTEAFF | TGTGCCAGCAGCATTAATCCGGGCACTGAAGCTTTCTTT
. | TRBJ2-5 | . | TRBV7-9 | CASTWDTLYQETQYF | TGTGCCAGCACCTGGGACACCTTGTACCAAGAGACCCAGTACTTC
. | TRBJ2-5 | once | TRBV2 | CASSSGQRGYF | TGTGCCAGCAGTTCCGGACAGCGGGGGTACTTC
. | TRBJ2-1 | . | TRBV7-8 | CASSLSAGSSYNEQFF | TGTGCCAGCAGCCTTAGCGCGGGGAGCTCCTACAATGAGCAGTTCTTC
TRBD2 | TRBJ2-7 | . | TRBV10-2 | CASRLGLGAYEQYF | TGCGCCAGCAGGTTGGGACTAGGGGCTTACGAGCAGTACTTC
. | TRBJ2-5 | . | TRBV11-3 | CASSPRQGTRQETQYF | TGTGCCAGCAGCCCCCGACAAGGCACGCGCCAAGAGACCCAGTACTTC
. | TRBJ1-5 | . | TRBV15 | CATSRGGAPQHF | TGTGCCACCAGCAGAGGGGGCGCGCCCCAGCATTTT
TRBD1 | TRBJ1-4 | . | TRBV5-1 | CASSLPGQGSEKLFF | TGCGCCAGCAGCTTACCGGGACAGGGGTCGGAAAAACTGTTTTTT
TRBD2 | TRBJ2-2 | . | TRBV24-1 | CAITAGGAEHGELFF | TGTGCCATCACGGCGGGAGGAGCGGAGCACGGGGAGCTGTTTTTT
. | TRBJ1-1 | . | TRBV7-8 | CASSLDGGGAEAFF | TGTGCCAGCAGCTTAGACGGGGGTGGGGCTGAAGCTTTCTTT
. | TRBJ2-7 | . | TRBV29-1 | CSVGGGEQCF | TGCAGCGTTGGGGGGGGCGAGCAGTGCTTC
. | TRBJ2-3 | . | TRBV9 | CASSLKVGGFDTQYF | TGTGCCAGCAGCCTCAAAGTAGGAGGGTTCGATACGCAGTATTTT
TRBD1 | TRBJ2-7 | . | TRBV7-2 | CASSLSWDSTYEQYF | TGTGCCAGCAGCTTAAGTTGGGACAGTACCTACGAGCAGTACTTC
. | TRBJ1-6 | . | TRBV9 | CASSARTDDSPPHF | TGTGCCAGCAGCGCACGGACAGACGATTCACCCCCCCACTTT
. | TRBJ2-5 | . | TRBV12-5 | CASDDQQGQETQYF | TGTGCTAGTGACGATCAACAGGGCCAAGAGACCCAGTACTTC
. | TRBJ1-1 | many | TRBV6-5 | CASSYRGGGEAFF | TGTGCCAGCAGTTATCGGGGAGGCGGTGAAGCTTTCTTT
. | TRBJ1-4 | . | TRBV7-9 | CASSPRPGNEKLFF | TGTGCCAGCAGCCCCCGTCCAGGGAATGAAAAACTGTTTTTT
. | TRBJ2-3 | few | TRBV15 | CATSREWSDTQYF | TGTGCCACCAGCAGAGAGTGGTCAGATACGCAGTATTTT
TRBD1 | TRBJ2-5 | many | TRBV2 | CASFTGAETQYF | TGTGCCAGTTTTACAGGGGCGGAGACCCAGTACTTC
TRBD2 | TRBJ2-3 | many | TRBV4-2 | CASSQVWLAGDGADTQYF | TGTGCCAGCAGCCAAGTTTGGCTAGCGGGAGACGGGGCAGATACGCAGTATTTT
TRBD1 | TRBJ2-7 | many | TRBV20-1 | CSASTAVGQGLIYEQYF | TGCAGTGCTAGCACAGCCGTAGGACAGGGGTTGATCTACGAGCAGTACTTC
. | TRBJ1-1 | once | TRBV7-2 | CAGSWGDTEAFF | TGTGCCGGGTCATGGGGTGACACTGAAGCTTTCTTT
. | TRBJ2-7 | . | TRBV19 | CASSWAGQSHEQYF | TGTGCCAGTAGTTGGGCCGGGCAGTCCCACGAGCAGTACTTC
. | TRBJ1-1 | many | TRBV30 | CAWSVSARAEAFF | TGTGCCTGGAGTGTATCCGCTCGAGCTGAAGCTTTCTTT
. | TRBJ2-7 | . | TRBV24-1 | CATSRGRGDYEQYF | TGTGCCACCAGTCGGGGCAGGGGTGACTACGAGCAGTACTTC
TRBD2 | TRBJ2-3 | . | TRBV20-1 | CSAWGGGSTDTQYF | TGCAGTGCATGGGGGGGAGGCAGCACAGATACGCAGTATTTT